This TCR beta chain came from a study of graft-versus-host responses after intestinal transplantation. On the study more broadly: Recipients obtained multivisceral, liver-intestinal, or isolated intestinal transplants.

Profiling relied on immunoSEQ multiplex PCR, and the TCRdb table lists in-frame clones only, not all of them. Counted here are 85,000 to 100,000 clones, just under 95% occurring once; the ten biggest clones make up approximately 0.069%. A note on this clone: The antigen is undetermined.

This receptor was taken from a human donor who was the organ donor for an intestinal transplant. The input for sequencing was unstimulated CD8+ T cells sorted from spleen or lymph node cells, taken before transplant.

The CDR3 DNA follows: TGTGCCAGCAGCTTGTCGTCGCGTCTCTTTTACGAGCAGTACTTC. Its translation is CASSLSSRLFYEQYF. This chain joins TRBV5-4 and TRBJ2-7; D call uncertain. This CDR3 has 15 amino acids. Trimming took off 1 base at V and 4 bases at J, with 15 bases between the two ends. Germline CDR1 is SGHNT and CDR2 is YYREEE (reference sequence).